These T cell receptor beta chains were read from a single sample in a study of shared clonotypes between healthy human individuals. Here immunoSEQ multiplex PCR was the method, and the copy in TCRdb shows in-frame clones only, minus some. This table has 560,000 or so clones, about 95% appearing once. What was sequenced was naive CD8+ T cells sorted from blood. These receptors all stem from a woman in her twenties or thirties in good health. Each CDR3 is given with its conserved first and last residue. Fields, in order: J gene, clone size, D gene, V gene, CDR3 DNA, CDR3 protein. A D gene is named only where the DNA matches it firmly. Not all rows give a size; the values are once, few, many and, for expanded clones, a class.

TRBJ2-3 | . | TRBD2 | TRBV13 | TGTGCCAGCAGCTACCCTTACGGGAGGGCCGTTGGGGGAGATACGCAGTATTTT | CASSYPYGRAVGGDTQYF
TRBJ2-7 | . | . | TRBV2 | TGTGCCAGCAGTGATGGGTTGGCGTACGAGCAGTACTTC | CASSDGLAYEQYF
TRBJ2-7 | . | TRBD2 | TRBV11-2 | TGTGCCAGCAGCTTAGAATCTAGCGGGAGATACGAGCAGTACTTC | CASSLESSGRYEQYF
TRBJ2-7 | . | . | TRBV2 | TGTGCCAGCAGTGAGGGAGGCTCCTACGAGCAGTACTTC | CASSEGGSYEQYF
TRBJ2-7 | . | . | TRBV7-9 | TGTGCCAGCAGCTCCACGACAGTGGCCAGCCCCTACGAGCAGTACTTC | CASSSTTVASPYEQYF
TRBJ2-2 | . | . | TRBV7-2 | TGTGCCAGCACCGGGGGCGAGTCTTGGGTAATAACCGGGGAGCTGTTTTTT | CASTGGESWVITGELFF
TRBJ2-3 | once | TRBD2 | TRBV5-1 | TGCGCCAGCAGCTCCGGTGCGGGAGGCCTGACAGATACGCAGTATTTT | CASSSGAGGLTDTQYF
TRBJ2-2 | . | . | TRBV27 | TGTGCCAGCAGGGATAGGGGCAGGGGTTTAACCGGGGAGCTGTTTTTT | CASRDRGRGLTGELFF
TRBJ2-7 | . | TRBD2 | TRBV5-1 | TGCGCCAGCAGCTCTAGCGGGAGGCGTACCTACGAGCAGTACTTC | CASSSSGRRTYEQYF
TRBJ2-3 | . | . | TRBV6-4 | TGTGCCAGCAGTGTAGCAGGGGAAACAGATACGCAGTATTTT | CASSVAGETDTQYF
TRBJ2-1 | once | . | TRBV28 | TGTGCCAGCAGTTTACGGATAGCCGGGGATGAGCAGTTCTTC | CASSLRIAGDEQFF
TRBJ2-1 | . | TRBD1 | TRBV6-1 | TGTGCCAGCAGTGAAGGGACAGGGGGCTATGAGCAGTTCTTC | CASSEGTGGYEQFF
TRBJ2-7 | . | . | TRBV19 | TGTGCCAGTAGTATCTCGGTCTCAAGCAGTTACGAGCAGTACTTC | CASSISVSSSYEQYF
TRBJ2-1 | . | TRBD2 | TRBV7-8 | TGTGCCAGCAGCCTAGGGACTAGCGGGGTTTACAATGAGCAGTTCTTC | CASSLGTSGVYNEQFF
TRBJ2-7 | . | . | TRBV27 | TGTGCCAGCAGTTCGCGGACAAGGCGGCACTACGAGCAGTACTTC | CASSSRTRRHYEQYF
TRBJ2-1 | once | TRBD2 | TRBV2 | TGTGCCAGCAGTGATTTTGGGGCTAGCGGTTACAATGAGCAGTTCTTC | CASSDFGASGYNEQFF
TRBJ2-3 | . | . | TRBV13 | TGTGCCAGCAGCTTCAGTATCCGGGAGTTAACCACAGATACGCAGTATTTT | CASSFSIRELTTDTQYF
TRBJ2-1 | . | TRBD2 | TRBV5-4 | TGTGCCAGCAGCTCGGGACTAGCGGAGCCCAATGAGCAGTTCTTC | CASSSGLAEPNEQFF
TRBJ2-1 | . | . | TRBV27 | TGTGCCAGCAGTCAGGGACCTACCTTTTCCCATGAGCAGTTCTTC | CASSQGPTFSHEQFF
TRBJ1-5 | . | . | TRBV5-6 | TGTGCCAGCAGTTCAGGGGAATTAGGGCAGCCCCAGCATTTT | CASSSGELGQPQHF
TRBJ2-5 | . | TRBD1 | TRBV4-1 | TGCGCCAGCAGCCTAGGACAGGGACATGAGACCCAGTACTTC | CASSLGQGHETQYF
TRBJ1-1 | few | TRBD1 | TRBV16 | TGTGCCAGCAGCCCCGCCGCAGGGGGCACTGAAGCTTTCTTT | CASSPAAGGTEAFF
TRBJ2-5 | . | . | TRBV6-5 | TGTGCCAGCAGTTACTCGATTTGGGGGCGGGAGACCCAGTACTTC | CASSYSIWGRETQYF
TRBJ1-2 | . | TRBD1 | TRBV2 | TGTGCCACCAAGGACAGGCTGGGGACTAACTATGGCTACACCTTC | CATKDRLGTNYGYTF
TRBJ1-1 | . | . | TRBV7-9 | TGTGCCAGCAGTCCGAGGGATCGGGACACTGAAGCTTTCTTT | CASSPRDRDTEAFF
TRBJ1-4 | once | . | TRBV7-9 | TGTGCCAGCAGCCATGATTCAGGGACTAATGAAAAACTGTTTTTT | CASSHDSGTNEKLFF
TRBJ1-1 | . | . | TRBV13 | TGTGCCAGCAGCTCAGGGGATCCCACTGAAGCTTTCTTT | CASSSGDPTEAFF
TRBJ2-1 | once | . | TRBV27 | TGTGCCAGCAGTTTCGTACAGGACAATGAGCAGTTCTTC | CASSFVQDNEQFF
TRBJ1-1 | . | . | TRBV11-1 | TGTGCCAGCAGCTTAGTGGGGCAAATGAACACTGAAGCTTTCTTT | CASSLVGQMNTEAFF
TRBJ1-1 | . | . | TRBV4-1 | TGCGCCAGCAGGCCAGCTAACCCGAACACTGAAGCTTTCTTT | CASRPANPNTEAFF
TRBJ2-7 | once | . | TRBV28 | TGTGCCAGCAGTTTACCAGGGTTCTCCTACGAGCAGTACTTC | CASSLPGFSYEQYF
TRBJ1-2 | . | . | TRBV15 | TGTGCCACCAGCAGAGATAAAGGTTCCAACTATGGCTACACCTTC | CATSRDKGSNYGYTF
TRBJ1-2 | . | TRBD1 | TRBV13 | TGTGCCAGCAGCATTCACAGGGGGGATGGCTACACCTTC | CASSIHRGDGYTF
TRBJ2-1 | . | . | TRBV28 | TGTGCCAGCAGTTTTTTGTCCGTTAGTGAGCAGTTCTTC | CASSFLSVSEQFF
TRBJ2-1 | once | TRBD2 | TRBV4-1 | TGCGCCAGCAGCAGGCTAGCGGGAGTCGGGGAGCAGTTCTTC | CASSRLAGVGEQFF
TRBJ2-1 | . | . | TRBV5-8 | TGTGCCAGCAGCTTATCAGGGGGGGAGCAGTTCTTC | CASSLSGGEQFF
TRBJ2-7 | . | TRBD1 | TRBV2 | TGTGCCAGCAAGCAGGGGGTATTCGAGCAGTACTTC | CASKQGVFEQYF
TRBJ1-2 | . | TRBD1 | TRBV29-1 | TGCAGCGTTGAAGCGGACAGGGTAAACTATGGCTACACCTTC | CSVEADRVNYGYTF
TRBJ1-5 | . | . | TRBV15 | TGTGCCACCAGCAATCGGGGGGGGCAGCCCCAGCATTTT | CATSNRGGQPQHF
TRBJ2-1 | . | . | TRBV7-9 | TGTGCCAGCAGCTTAGTAGGCTCTACCTACAATGAGCAGTTCTTC | CASSLVGSTYNEQFF
TRBJ1-1 | . | TRBD1 | TRBV9 | TGTGCCAGCAGCGTGTCCGGGACAGCTAGAGCTAGCACTGAAGCTTTCTTT | CASSVSGTARASTEAFF
TRBJ2-7 | . | . | TRBV2 | TGTGCCAGCAGCCCAGGGGGGTCCTACGAGCAGTACTTC | CASSPGGSYEQYF